The present entry profiles one T cell receptor (beta chain) with its context. Its antigen is unknown. A junction boundary mismatches the germline segment, possibly from a read error. This specimen belongs to a study of cytomegalovirus exposure and HLA in healthy donors. Primers: 60 Vbeta forward and 13 Jbeta reverse. Original processing methods: As a later analysis found, there were 82 million or so unique TCR beta chains, of which roughly 11 million were shared. Profiling relied on immunoSEQ multiplex PCR, and the TCRdb table lists in-frame clones only, not all of them. V, J and clone size reflect that table, while D and trimming were determined from the DNA. The table shows 95,000 to 110,000 clones, with about 9.4% occurring only once. From germline, CDR1 is MNHNS and CDR2 SASEGT. The CDR3 loop spans 15 amino acids. Study-level points and caveats: According to an earlier analysis, most TCR beta V segments yielded productive rearrangements about 90% or about 30% of the time.

The sequence came from a man aged 35 to 55 in good health and CMV-seropositive. This chain connects TRBV6-1 to TRBJ1-2; no firm D call. Specimen: PBMCs. CDR3 residues: CASREGRGKSYGYTF. CDR3 sequence (DNA): TGTGCCAGCAGGGAAGGTCGAGGAAAGTCCTATGGCTACACCTTC.